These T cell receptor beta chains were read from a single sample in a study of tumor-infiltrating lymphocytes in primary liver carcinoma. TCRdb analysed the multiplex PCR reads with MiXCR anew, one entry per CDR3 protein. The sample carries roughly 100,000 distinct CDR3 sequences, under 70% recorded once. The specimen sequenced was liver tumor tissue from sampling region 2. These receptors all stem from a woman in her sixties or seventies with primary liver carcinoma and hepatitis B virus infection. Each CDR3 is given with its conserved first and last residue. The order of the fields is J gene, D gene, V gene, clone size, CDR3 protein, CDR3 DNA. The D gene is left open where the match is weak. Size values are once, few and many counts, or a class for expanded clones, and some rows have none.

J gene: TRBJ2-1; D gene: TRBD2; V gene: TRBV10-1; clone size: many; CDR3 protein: CASSDPRPGLAGVNEQFF; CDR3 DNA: TGCGCCAGCAGTGACCCTAGACCGGGACTAGCGGGAGTCAATGAGCAGTTCTTC
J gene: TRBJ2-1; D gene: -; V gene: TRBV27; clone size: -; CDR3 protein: CASSLLAVSYNEQFF; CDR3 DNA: TGTGCCAGCAGTTTACTCGCGGTTTCCTACAATGAGCAGTTCTTC
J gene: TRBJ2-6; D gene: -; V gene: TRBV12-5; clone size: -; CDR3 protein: CASGRRGSGANVLTF; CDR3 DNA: TGTGCTAGTGGGAGACGGGGATCTGGGGCCAACGTCCTGACTTTC
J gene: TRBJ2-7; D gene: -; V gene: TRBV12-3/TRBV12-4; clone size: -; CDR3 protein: CASSLGLEQYF; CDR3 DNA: TGTGCCAGCAGCCTCGGGCTTGAGCAGTACTTC
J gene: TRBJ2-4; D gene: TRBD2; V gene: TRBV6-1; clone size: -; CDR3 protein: CGSSEVCGSLNIQYF; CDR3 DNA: TGTGGCAGCAGTGAAGTCTGCGGGAGCTTGAACATTCAGTACTTC
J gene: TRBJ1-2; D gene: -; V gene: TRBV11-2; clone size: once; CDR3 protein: CTSSLGTPGWFYGYTF; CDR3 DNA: TGTACCAGCAGCCTCGGGACACCGGGGTGGTTCTATGGCTACACCTTC
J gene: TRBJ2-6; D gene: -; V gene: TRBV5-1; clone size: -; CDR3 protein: CASSWQTGRHSGTNVLTF; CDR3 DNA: TGCGCCAGCAGCTGGCAGACAGGGAGGCATTCTGGGACCAACGTCCTGACTTTC
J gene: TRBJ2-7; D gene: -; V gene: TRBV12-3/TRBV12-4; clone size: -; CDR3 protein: CASNLGVGRANEQYF; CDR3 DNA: TGTGCCAGCAATTTAGGAGTCGGTAGGGCCAACGAGCAGTACTTC
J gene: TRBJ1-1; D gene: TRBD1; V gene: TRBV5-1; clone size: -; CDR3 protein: CASSRAGNRGTEAFF; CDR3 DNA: TGCGCCAGCAGTAGGGCGGGAAACAGGGGCACTGAAGCTTTCTTC
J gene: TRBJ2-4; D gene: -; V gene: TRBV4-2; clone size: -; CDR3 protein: CVSSQDIQVDGDIQYF; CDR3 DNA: TGTGTCAGCAGCCAAGATATACAGGTCGATGGCGACATTCAGTACTTC
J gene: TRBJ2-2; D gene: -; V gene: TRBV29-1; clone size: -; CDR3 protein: CSAERWGKTGELFF; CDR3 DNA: TGCAGCGCCGAACGTTGGGGGAAGACCGGGGAGCTGTTTTTT
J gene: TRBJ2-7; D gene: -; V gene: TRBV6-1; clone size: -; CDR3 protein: CVSRDVRVGAYEQYF; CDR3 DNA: TGTGTCAGCAGAGATGTGAGGGTTGGAGCCTACGAGCAGTACTTC
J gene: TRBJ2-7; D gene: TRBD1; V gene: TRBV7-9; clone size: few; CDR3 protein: CASSYRGTSYEQYF; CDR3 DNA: TGTGCCAGCAGCTACAGGGGGACCTCCTACGAGCAGTACTTC
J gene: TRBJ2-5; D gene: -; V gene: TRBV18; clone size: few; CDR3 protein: CASSRERETQYF; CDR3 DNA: TGTGCCAGCTCACGGGAGAGGGAGACCCAGTACTTC
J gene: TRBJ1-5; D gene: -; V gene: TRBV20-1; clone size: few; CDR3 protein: CSARENRENQPQHF; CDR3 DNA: TGCAGTGCTAGGGAGAACAGGGAGAATCAGCCCCAGCATTTT
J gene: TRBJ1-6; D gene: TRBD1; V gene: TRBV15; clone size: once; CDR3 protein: CATGRETGYNSPLHF; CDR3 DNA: TGTGCCACCGGCAGGGAGACAGGGTACAATTCACCCCTCCACTTT
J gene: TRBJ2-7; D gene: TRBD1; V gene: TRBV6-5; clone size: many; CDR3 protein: CASSYSGGQGAYEQYF; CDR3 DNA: TGTGCCAGCAGTTACTCAGGCGGGCAGGGGGCCTACGAGCAGTACTTC
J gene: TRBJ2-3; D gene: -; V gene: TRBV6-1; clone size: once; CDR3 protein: CARSVSGDGRTQYF; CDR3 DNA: TGTGCCCGCAGCGTTTCAGGGGATGGAAGGACGCAGTATTTT
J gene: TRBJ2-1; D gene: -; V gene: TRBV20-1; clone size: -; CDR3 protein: CNAVTSRREKQFF; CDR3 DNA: TGCAATGCTGTCACTAGCAGGAGGGAGAAGCAGTTCTTC
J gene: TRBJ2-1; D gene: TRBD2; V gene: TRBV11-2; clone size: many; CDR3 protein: CASSSPGTSLDEQFF; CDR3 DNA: TGTGCCAGCAGCTCCCCCGGGACTAGCCTGGATGAGCAGTTCTTC
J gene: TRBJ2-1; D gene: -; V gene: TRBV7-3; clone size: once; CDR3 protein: CASSLGIATWNEQFF; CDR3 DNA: TGTGCCAGCAGCCTCGGGATAGCTACCTGGAATGAGCAGTTCTTC
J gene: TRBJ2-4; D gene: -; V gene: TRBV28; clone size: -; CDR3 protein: CANSFGDSLNIQYF; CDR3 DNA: TGTGCCAACAGTTTTGGGGATAGCTTAAACATTCAGTACTTC
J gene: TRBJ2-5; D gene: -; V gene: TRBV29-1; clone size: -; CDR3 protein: CSVDYPSRSEAQCF; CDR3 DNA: TGCAGCGTTGATTATCCTAGCAGGAGTGAGGCCCAGTGCTTC
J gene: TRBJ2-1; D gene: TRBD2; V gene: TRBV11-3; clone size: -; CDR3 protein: CASSVGQGGLAGGSNEQFF; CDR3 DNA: TGTGCCAGCAGCGTCGGGCAGGGGGGACTAGCGGGAGGATCCAATGAGCAGTTCTTC
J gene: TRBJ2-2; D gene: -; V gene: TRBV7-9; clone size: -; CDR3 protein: CVRSKDSLTGELFF; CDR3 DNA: TGTGTCAGGAGCAAGGACAGTCTCACCGGGGAGCTGTTTTTT
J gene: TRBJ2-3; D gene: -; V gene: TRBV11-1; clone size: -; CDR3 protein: CASSLRQLTGESHF; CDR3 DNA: TGTGCCAGCAGCTTAAGGCAACTTACGGGAGAATCTCACTTT
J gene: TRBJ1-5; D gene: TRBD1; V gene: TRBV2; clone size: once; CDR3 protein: CASTGTVRNQPQHF; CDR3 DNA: TGTGCCAGCACCGGGACAGTACGCAATCAGCCCCAGCATTTT
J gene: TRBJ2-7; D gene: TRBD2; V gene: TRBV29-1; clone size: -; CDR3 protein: CSVVVPGLDYEQYF; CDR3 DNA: TGTAGCGTTGTTGTTCCGGGACTAGACTACGAGCAGTACTTC
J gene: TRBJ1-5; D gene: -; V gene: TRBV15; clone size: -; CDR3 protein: CATSRHDRRNQPQHF; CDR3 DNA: TGTGCCACCAGCAGACACGACAGGCGAAATCAGCCCCAGCATTTT
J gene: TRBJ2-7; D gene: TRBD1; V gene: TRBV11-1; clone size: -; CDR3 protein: CARSFRSTGALYEQYF; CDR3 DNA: TGTGCCAGGAGCTTCAGGTCCACAGGGGCCCTTTACGAGCAGTACTTT
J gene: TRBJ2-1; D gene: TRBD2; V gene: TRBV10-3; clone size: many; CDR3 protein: CAITGGLADHSYNEQFF; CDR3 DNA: TGTGCCATCACCGGAGGACTAGCGGACCACTCCTACAATGAGCAGTTCTTC
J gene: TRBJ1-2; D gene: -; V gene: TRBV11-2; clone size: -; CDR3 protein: CASSPVRGTGGRYGYTF; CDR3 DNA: TGTGCCAGCAGCCCGGTTCGAGGTACGGGAGGAAGGTATGGCTACACATTC
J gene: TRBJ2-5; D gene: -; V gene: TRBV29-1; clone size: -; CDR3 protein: CSVKGIHDQETRYF; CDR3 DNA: TGCAGCGTTAAGGGGATACATGACCAAGAGACCCGGTACTTC
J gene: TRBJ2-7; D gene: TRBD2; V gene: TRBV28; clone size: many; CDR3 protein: CASRRPLAGADEQYF; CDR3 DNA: TGTGCCAGCAGAAGACCGCTAGCGGGAGCCGACGAGCAGTACTTC
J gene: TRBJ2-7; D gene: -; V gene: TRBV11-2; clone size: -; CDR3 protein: CASSHRAGHKYEQYF; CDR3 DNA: TGTGCCAGCAGCCACCGGGCGGGACATAAGTACGAGCAGTACTTC
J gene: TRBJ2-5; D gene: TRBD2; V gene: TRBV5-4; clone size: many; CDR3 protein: CASSLRTSGRQETQYF; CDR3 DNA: TGTGCCAGCAGCCTTCGGACTAGCGGCCGCCAAGAGACCCAGTACTTC
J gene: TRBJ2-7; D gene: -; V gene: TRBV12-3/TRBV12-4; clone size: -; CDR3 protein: CASSFHLARACEQYF; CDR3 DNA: TGTGCCAGCAGTTTCCATTTAGCGAGAGCATGCGAGCAGTACTTC
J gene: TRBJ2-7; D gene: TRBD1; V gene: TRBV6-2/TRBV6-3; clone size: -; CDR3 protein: CASSPGTGQYEQYF; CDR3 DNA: TGTGCCAGCAGCCCCGGGACAGGGCAATACGAGCAGTACTTC
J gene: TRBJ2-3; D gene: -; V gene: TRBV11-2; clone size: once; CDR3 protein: CGSSARQGGDMQYF; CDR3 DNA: TGTGGCAGCAGCGCACGACAAGGGGGGGATATGCAGTATTTT
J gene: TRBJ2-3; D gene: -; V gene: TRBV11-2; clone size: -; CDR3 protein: CASSSWFLDRGRDTQYF; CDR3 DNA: TGTGCCAGCAGCTCTTGGTTCCTTGATAGGGGCAGAGATACGCAGTATTTT
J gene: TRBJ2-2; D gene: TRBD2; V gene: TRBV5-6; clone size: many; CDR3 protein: CASSQRTSRAGELFF; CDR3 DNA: TGTGCCAGCAGCCAAAGGACTAGCCGGGCCGGGGAGCTGTTTTTT
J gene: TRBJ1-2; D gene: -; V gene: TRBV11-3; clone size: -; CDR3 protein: CASSLDHDISYGYTF; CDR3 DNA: TGTGCCAGCAGCTTAGATCACGACATTAGCTATGGCTACACCTTC
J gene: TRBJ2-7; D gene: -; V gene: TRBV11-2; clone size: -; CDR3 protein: CASSLVSGAGGYEHYF; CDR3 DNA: TGTGCCAGCAGCTTAGTGTCGGGGGCAGGAGGCTACGAGCACTACTTT
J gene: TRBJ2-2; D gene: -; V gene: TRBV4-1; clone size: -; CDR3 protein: CTSSQEVLGTNTGELLF; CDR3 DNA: TGCACCAGCAGCCAAGAGGTCCTAGGAACGAACACCGGGGAGCTGCTTTTT
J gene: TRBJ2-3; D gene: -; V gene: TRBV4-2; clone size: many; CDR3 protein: CASSQEFVHNLFTDTQYF; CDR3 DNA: TGTGCCAGCAGCCAAGAGTTTGTCCACAACCTGTTCACAGATACGCAGTATTTT
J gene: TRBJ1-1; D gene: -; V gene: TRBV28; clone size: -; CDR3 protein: CASSLRGAVRTEAFF; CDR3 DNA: TGTGCCAGCAGTTTACGGGGGGCGGTGAGAACTGAAGCTTTCTTT
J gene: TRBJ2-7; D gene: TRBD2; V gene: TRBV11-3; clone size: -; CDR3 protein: CASGLLARDYNEQYF; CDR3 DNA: TGTGCCAGCGGCTTACTAGCGAGGGATTACAATGAGCAGTACTTC
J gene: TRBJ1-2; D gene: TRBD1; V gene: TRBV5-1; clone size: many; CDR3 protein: CASSLGTGPYGYTF; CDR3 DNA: TGCGCCAGCAGCTTGGGGACAGGGCCCTATGGCTACACCTTC
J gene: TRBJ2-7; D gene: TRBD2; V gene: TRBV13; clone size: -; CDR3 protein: CASRKGRGAYEQYF; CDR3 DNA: TGTGCCAGCAGGAAAGGGAGGGGCGCATACGAGCAGTACTTC
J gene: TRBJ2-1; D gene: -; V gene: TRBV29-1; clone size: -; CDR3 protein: CSVDTGLGSVGEKFF; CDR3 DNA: TGCAGCGTTGACACCGGTTTAGGGAGTGTCGGTGAGAAGTTCTTC
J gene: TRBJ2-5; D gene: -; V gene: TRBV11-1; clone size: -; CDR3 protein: CASNEGPGVIQYF; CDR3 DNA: TGTGCCAGCAACGAGGGACCGGGAGTGATCCAGTATTTC
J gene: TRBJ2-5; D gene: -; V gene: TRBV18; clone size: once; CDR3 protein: CASSPGTGPGAQYF; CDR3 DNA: TGTGCCAGCTCACCTGGCACGGGACCCGGGGCCCAGTACTTC
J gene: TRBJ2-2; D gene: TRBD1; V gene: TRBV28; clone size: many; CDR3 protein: CASSTRRGQDTGELFF; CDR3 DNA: TGTGCCAGCAGTACCAGAAGGGGACAGGACACCGGGGAGCTGTTTTTT
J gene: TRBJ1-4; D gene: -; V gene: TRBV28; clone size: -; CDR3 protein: CPSRVSTNEKLFF; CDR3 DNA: TGTCCAAGCAGGGTCAGCACTAATGAAAAACTGTTTTTT
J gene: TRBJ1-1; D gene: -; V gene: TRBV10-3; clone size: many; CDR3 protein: CAISVGGRMTEAFF; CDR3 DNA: TGTGCCATCAGTGTCGGGGGGCGGATGACTGAAGCTTTCTTT